These 21 T cell receptor beta chains came from one sample sequenced in a study of regulatory T cells in long-lasting Graves disease. Construction of the TCR beta libraries employed iRepertoire HTBI primers in conjunction with Arm-PCR of CDR3 regions. Each CDR3 protein gets one entry after TCRdb re-called the multiplex PCR reads with MiXCR. The sample lists approximately 440,000 distinct CDR3 sequences, about 17% occurring once. Time point noted: newly diagnosed GD, antithyroid drugs for less than 3 months. PBMC-extracted RNA yielded the TCR library. These same data were also listed under a study on T cells in Graves' hyperthyroidism and ophthalmopathy.

The sequenced sample was peripheral blood mononuclear cells (PBMCs), obtained at new diagnosis, from a patient treated with antithyroid drugs. The receptor source for this set is a man in his forties with Graves disease.

This clonotype was seen repeatedly, ten times or more. The chain links TRBV28 to TRBJ2-6; D perhaps matches TRBD2 (5 bases). Trimming took 8 bases from V and 4 from J, leaving 9 bases between them. Germline CDR1 and CDR2: MDHEN and SYDVKM. This CDR3 is 13 amino acids long. CDR3 sequence: CASRGQGANVLTF. As DNA, the CDR3 is TGTGCCAGCCGCGGGCAGGGGGCCAACGTCCTGACTTTC.

This clonotype was seen many times. The rearrangement joins TRBV28 to TRBJ2-7, with a weak D call TRBD1 (6 bases). Germline CDR1 and CDR2: MDHEN and SYDVKM. The CDR3 loop spans 15 amino acids. V was trimmed by 1 base and J by 0 bases, leaving 10 bases between them. CDR3 sequence (DNA): TGTGCCAGCAGTTTATTAGGACAGAGCTCCTACGAGCAGTACTTC. Translating it yields CASSLLGQSSYEQYF.

The V gene is TRBV2, the J gene TRBJ2-7; 11 bases are shared with TRBD2. Trimming took 5 bases from V and 2 from J; bases not matched to a gene: 5. This CDR3 has 15 amino acids. Per germline, CDR1 SNHLY and CDR2 FYNNEI. The CDR3 loop reads CASSFGTSGTYEQYF. Here the CDR3 DNA reads TGTGCCAGCAGTTTTGGGACTAGCGGAACCTACGAGCAGTACTTC.

The J gene is TRBJ1-6, the V gene TRBV7-3; unclear D gene. The germline V and J ends were trimmed by 5 bases and 0 bases, with 11 bases remaining between them. Germline loops: CDR1 SGHTA, CDR2 FQGTGA. The CDR3 consists of 16 residues. The CDR3 DNA reads as TGTGCCAGCAGCCCACGCCTGAGCTCCTATAATTCACCCCTCCACTTT. Amino acids: CASSPRLSSYNSPLHF.

Only a few counts were recorded for this clonotype. The rearrangement links TRBV6-4 to TRBJ2-3, with TRBD2 matching over 11 bases. This CDR3 contains 18 residues. The V gene's germline CDR1 is MRHNA and CDR2 SNTAGT. V gave up 5 bases and J gave up 1 base; unmatched junction bases: 11. The CDR3 DNA reads TGTGCCAGCAGTTATCTAGCGGGAGGTCGTGAACGCACAGATACGCAGTATTTT. Its protein product is CASSYLAGGRERTDTQYF.

At least ten counts were recorded for this clonotype. V and J are TRBV27 and TRBJ2-3; tentative D call: TRBD2 (5 bases). Per the germline V gene, CDR1 is MNHEY and CDR2 is SMNVEV (reference sequence). The CDR3 is made up of 14 amino acids. V lost 3 bases and J lost 3, with 10 bases in between. CDR3 residues: CASSFRSGTDTQYF. The CDR3 bases are TGTGCCAGCAGTTTCAGGTCGGGGACAGATACGCAGTATTTT.

The chain has TRBV4-1 and TRBJ2-7; tentatively, D is TRBD1 (6 bases). Trimming shortened V by 1 base and J by 1 base, and 14 bases separated the two germline ends. The CDR3 contains 16 residues. CDR1 and CDR2 (germline): MGHRA, YSYEKL. CDR3 in DNA: TGCGCCAGCAGCCAAGTATTGGCCCAGGGGTCCTACGAGCAGTACTTC. This encodes CASSQVLAQGSYEQYF.

J is TRBJ2-2 and V is TRBV12-5, with D possibly being TRBD2 (5 bases). The germline CDR1 and CDR2 sequences are LGHNT and FRNRAP. The CDR3 consists of 16 residues. Trimming shortened V by 6 bases and J by 2 bases, and 16 bases separated the two germline ends. The CDR3 region is CASGGSSSYNTGELFF. In nucleotides, the CDR3 is TGTGCTAGTGGGGGGAGCTCGTCCTACAACACCGGGGAGCTGTTTTTT.

This clonotype was seen at least ten times. CDR3 DNA sequence: TGTGCCAGCAGCCCGGGGGATACGCAGTATTTT. Amino acids: CASSPGDTQYF. The chain carries TRBV11-3 and TRBJ2-3, with D possibly being TRBD2 (5 bases). Trimming pared 5 bases from V and 6 bases from J, leaving 6 bases between. The CDR3 is 11 amino acids. CDR1 is SGHNT and CDR2 is YENEEA in the germline V gene.

This clonotype was seen a handful of times. The rearrangement links TRBV11-2 to TRBJ2-7, with 12 bases lining up with TRBD1. The V gene end was trimmed by 6 bases and the J gene end by 7 bases; junction bases not matched to a gene: 13. CDR3 size: 16 residues. From germline, CDR1 is SGHAT and CDR2 FQNNGV. In DNA, the CDR3 is TGTGCCAGCAGTTCCCCTTCCCGGGACAGGGGGCGAGAGCAGTACTTC. It specifies CASSSPSRDRGREQYF.

This clonotype was counted only a few times. The rearrangement joins TRBV6-1 to TRBJ2-6, with D unresolved. Trimming took 3 bases from V and 1 from J, leaving 13 bases between them. The CDR3 loop spans 17 amino acids. The V gene's germline CDR1 is MNHNS and CDR2 SASEGT. The CDR3 coding sequence is TGTGCCAGCAGTGATAGGATCAGTAGGTCTGGGGCCAACGTCCTGACTTTC. This encodes CASSDRISRSGANVLTF.

This clonotype was seen more than once but under ten times. This chain connects TRBV7-2 to TRBJ1-2; 7 bases fit TRBD1. This CDR3 spans 14 amino acids. Germline V lookup: CDR1 SGHTA, CDR2 FQGNSA. The trim removed 5 bases at V and 7 bases at J, leaving 10 bases unmatched. The CDR3 region has the DNA TGTGCCAGCAGCCCTACAGGGGCGCCAGGTGGCTACACCTTC. It specifies CASSPTGAPGGYTF.

This clonotype was picked up a small number of times. The gene calls are TRBV29-1 and TRBJ1-2; D is ambiguous. Germline CDR1 SQVTM, CDR2 ANQGSEA. The V gene lost 3 bases and the J gene lost 6 bases, with 11 bases spanning the gap. CDR3 length: 12 amino acids. In DNA form, the CDR3 reads TGCAGCGTTGATCTTGGAGGGAATGGCTACACCTTC. It translates to CSVDLGGNGYTF.

This clonotype has ten or more counts. The rearrangement links TRBV28 to TRBJ2-3, with D uncertain. Trimming pared 2 bases from V and 5 bases from J, leaving 8 bases between. The CDR3 has 13 residues. From germline, CDR1 is MDHEN and CDR2 SYDVKM. CDR3 coding DNA: TGTGCCAGCAGTTTACCCGCCCAAGATACGCAGTATTTT. Translating gives CASSLPAQDTQYF.

The J gene is TRBJ2-3, the V gene TRBV7-9; 11 bases line up with TRBD2. V trimming: 6 bases; J trimming: 6 bases; junction bases outside the gene matches: 8. The CDR3 runs to 15 residues. Germline CDR1 reads SEHNR; CDR2 reads FQNEAQ (reference sequence). CDR3 in DNA: TGTGCCAGCAGAATCACTAGCGGGAGACGGGATACGCAGTATTTT. Protein product: CASRITSGRRDTQYF.

This clonotype was counted many times. The CDR3 DNA follows: TGTGCCAGCAGCCAAGGGCAGGGAAATGAGCAGTTCTTC. Translation gives CASSQGQGNEQFF. V and J are TRBV3-1 and TRBJ2-1, with D possibly being TRBD1 (5 bases). The CDR3 sequence is 13 residues long. V dropped 1 base and J dropped 7 bases, with 8 bases sitting between them. Germline CDR1 LGHDT, CDR2 YNNKEL (reference sequence).

The V gene is TRBV28, the J gene TRBJ1-2; tentative D call: TRBD1 (5 bases). Trimming took off 7 bases at V and 8 bases at J, with 11 bases between the two ends. The CDR3 loop spans 11 amino acids. Germline V gives CDR1 MDHEN, CDR2 SYDVKM. The CDR3 DNA is TGTGCCAGCACGCCCGGGACGGGCTACACCTTC. This encodes CASTPGTGYTF.

The J gene is TRBJ2-1, the V gene TRBV20-1; a weak D match, TRBD2 (6 bases). The V and J ends lost 5 bases and 3 bases respectively, with 14 bases between them. Germline V gene data show CDR1 as DFQATT and CDR2 as SNEGSKA (reference sequence). The CDR3 covers 14 residues. The CDR3 loop reads CSAWAGTFYNEQFF. For the CDR3, the DNA is TGCAGTGCTTGGGCCGGGACTTTCTACAATGAGCAGTTCTTC.

This clonotype occurred many times. V usage is TRBV28 and J usage is TRBJ2-1, with 9 bases aligning to TRBD2. The junction had 12 bases not matched to a gene; V was cut back by 4 bases and J by 5 bases. Germline lookup yields CDR1 MDHEN and CDR2 SYDVKM. The CDR3 has 17 amino acids. In nucleotides, the CDR3 is TGTGCCAGCAGTTCATCCGGCAGCGGGAGGAGGCACAATGAGCAGTTCTTC. Translation: CASSSSGSGRRHNEQFF.

There are many counts of this clonotype. The genes are TRBV3-1 and TRBJ1-2, with D possibly TRBD1 on 5 matching bases. This CDR3 has 15 residues. V was trimmed by 4 bases and J by 0 bases, leaving 12 bases between them. Per germline, CDR1 LGHDT and CDR2 YNNKEL (reference sequence). CDR3 DNA sequence: TGTGCCAGCAGCCCTCGGGACGGCGCTAACTATGGCTACACCTTC. It codes for CASSPRDGANYGYTF.

The chain carries TRBV6-5 and TRBJ2-1, with a weak D call TRBD2 (6 bases). The V and J ends lost 6 bases and 7 bases respectively, with 19 bases between them. Germline V gene lookup returns CDR1 MNHEY and CDR2 SVGAGI. The CDR3 has 15 residues. CDR3 in DNA: TGTGCCAGCAGGGACTCGGCGGGAAGTAAGAATGAGCAGTTCTTC. Protein: CASRDSAGSKNEQFF.